The source of this T cell receptor beta chain is a study of immune evolution from preneoplasia to lung adenocarcinoma. This clone was detected once. The antigen remains undetermined. H&E slides confirmed each diagnosis, reviewed by two pathologists independently. Study-wide findings and caveats: Normal lung had the highest top T cell clone frequencies. Clonality was highest in normal lung, lower in later-stage lesions apparently.

Germline trimming cut 5 bases from V and 5 bases from J; bases unmatched to any gene: 3. This CDR3 comprises 14 residues. Germline V lookup: CDR1 SEHNR, CDR2 FQNEAQ (reference sequence). Sequenced by immunoSEQ multiplex PCR; TCRdb stores in-frame clones only, minus some. The sample holds roughly 3,500 clones; under 60% are singletons and the top ten take around 7.1%. This sequence originates from a person aged 45-60 years with lung adenocarcinoma. The sequenced material came from FFPE normal lung tissue adjacent to the tumor. The gene calls are TRBV7-9 and TRBJ2-2; TRBD1 aligns across 9 bases. The chain's CDR3 is CASSPGTGTGELFF. CDR3 DNA: TGTGCCAGCAGCCCCGGGACAGGGACCGGGGAGCTGTTTTTT. Based on the CDR3 plus reference TRBV7-9 and TRBJ2-2, the full variable domain is DTGVSQNPRHKITKRGQNVTFRCDPISEHNRLYWYRQTLGQGPEFLTYFQNEAQLEKSRLLSDRFSAERPKGSFSTLEIQRTEQGDSAMYLCASSPGTGTGELFFGEGSRLTVL.